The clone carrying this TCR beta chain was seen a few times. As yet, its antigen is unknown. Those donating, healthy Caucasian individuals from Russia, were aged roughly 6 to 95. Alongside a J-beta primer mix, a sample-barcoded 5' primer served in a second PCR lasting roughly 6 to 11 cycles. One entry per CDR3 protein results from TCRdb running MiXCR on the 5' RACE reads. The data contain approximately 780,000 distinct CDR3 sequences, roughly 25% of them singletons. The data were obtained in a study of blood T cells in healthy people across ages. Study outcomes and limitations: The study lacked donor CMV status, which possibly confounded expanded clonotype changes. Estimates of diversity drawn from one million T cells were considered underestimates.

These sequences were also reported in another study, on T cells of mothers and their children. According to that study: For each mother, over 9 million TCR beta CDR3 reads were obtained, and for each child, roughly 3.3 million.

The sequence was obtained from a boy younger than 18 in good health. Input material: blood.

Here the CDR3 reads CASRTFSYEQYF. CDR3 coding DNA: TGTGCCAGCAGGACATTCTCCTACGAGCAGTACTTC. The rearrangement links TRBV7-9 to TRBJ2-7; no clear D gene. Deletions cut 6 bases from V and 0 bases from J, with 6 bases between. CDR3 length: 12 amino acids. Germline CDR1 reads SEHNR; CDR2 reads FQNEAQ (reference sequence).